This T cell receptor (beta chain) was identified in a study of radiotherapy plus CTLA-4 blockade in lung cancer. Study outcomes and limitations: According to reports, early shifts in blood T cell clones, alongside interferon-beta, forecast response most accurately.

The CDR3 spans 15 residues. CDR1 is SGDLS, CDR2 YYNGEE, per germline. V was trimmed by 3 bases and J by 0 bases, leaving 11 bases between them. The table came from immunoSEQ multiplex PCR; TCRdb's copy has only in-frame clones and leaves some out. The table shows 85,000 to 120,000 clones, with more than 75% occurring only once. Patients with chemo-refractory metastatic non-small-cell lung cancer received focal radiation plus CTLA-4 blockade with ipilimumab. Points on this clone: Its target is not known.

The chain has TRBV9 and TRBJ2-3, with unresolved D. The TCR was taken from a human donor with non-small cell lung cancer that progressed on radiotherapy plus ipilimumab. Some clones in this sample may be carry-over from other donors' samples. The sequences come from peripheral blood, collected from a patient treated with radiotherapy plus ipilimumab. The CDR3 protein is CASSAYLGSTDTQYF. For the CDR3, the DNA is TGTGCCAGCAGCGCCTACTTAGGTAGCACAGATACGCAGTATTTT.